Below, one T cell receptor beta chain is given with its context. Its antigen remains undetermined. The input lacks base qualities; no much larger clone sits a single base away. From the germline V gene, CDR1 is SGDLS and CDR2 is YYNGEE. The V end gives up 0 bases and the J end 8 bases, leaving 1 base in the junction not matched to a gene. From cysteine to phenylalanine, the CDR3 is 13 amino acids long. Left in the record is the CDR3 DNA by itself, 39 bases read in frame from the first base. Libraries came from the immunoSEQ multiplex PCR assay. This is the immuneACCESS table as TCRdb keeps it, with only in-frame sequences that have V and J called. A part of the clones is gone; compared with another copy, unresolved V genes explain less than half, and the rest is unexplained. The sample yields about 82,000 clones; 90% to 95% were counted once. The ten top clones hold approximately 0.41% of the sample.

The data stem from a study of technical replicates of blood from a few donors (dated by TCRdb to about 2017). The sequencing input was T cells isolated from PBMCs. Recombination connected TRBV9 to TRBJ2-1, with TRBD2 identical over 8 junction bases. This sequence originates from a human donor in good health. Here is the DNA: TGTGCCAGCAGCGTAGCCGGGAGGGATGAGCAGTTCTTC. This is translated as CASSVAGRDEQFF.